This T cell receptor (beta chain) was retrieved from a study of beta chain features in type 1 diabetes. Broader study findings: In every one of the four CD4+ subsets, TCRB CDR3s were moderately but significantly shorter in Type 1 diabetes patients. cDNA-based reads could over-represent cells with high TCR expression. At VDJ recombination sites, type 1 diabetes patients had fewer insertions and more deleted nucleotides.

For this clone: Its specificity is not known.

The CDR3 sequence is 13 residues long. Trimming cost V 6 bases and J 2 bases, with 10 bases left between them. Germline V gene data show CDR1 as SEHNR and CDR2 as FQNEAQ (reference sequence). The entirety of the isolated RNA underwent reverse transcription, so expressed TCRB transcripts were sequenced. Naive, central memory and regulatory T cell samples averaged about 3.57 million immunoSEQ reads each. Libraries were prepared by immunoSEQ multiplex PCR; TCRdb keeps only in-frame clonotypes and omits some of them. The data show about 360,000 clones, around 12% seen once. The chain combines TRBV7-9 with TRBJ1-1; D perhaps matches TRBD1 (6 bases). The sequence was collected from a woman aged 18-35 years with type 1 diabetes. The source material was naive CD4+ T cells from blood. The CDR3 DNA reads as TGTGCCAGCAGATCGGGACAAAACACTGAAGCTTTCTTT. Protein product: CASRSGQNTEAFF.